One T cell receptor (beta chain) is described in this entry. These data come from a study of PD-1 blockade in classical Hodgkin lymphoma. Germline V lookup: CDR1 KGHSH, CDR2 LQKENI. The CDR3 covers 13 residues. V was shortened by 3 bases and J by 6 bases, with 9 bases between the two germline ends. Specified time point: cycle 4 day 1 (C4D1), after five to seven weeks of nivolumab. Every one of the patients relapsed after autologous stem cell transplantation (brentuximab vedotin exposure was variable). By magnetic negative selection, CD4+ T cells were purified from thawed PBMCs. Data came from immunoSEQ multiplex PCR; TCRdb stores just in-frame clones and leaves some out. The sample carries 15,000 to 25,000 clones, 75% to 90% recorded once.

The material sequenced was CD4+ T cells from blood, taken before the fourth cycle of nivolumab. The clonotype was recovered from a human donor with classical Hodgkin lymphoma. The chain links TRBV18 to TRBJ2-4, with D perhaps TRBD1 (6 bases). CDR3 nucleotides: TGTGCCAGCTCACCTGGACAGACAAACATTCAGTACTTC. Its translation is CASSPGQTNIQYF.